The subject of this entry is one T cell receptor (beta chain). These data are taken from a study of blood T cell repertoires in COVID-19. The CDR3 is made up of 16 amino acids. The ends lost 4 bases at V and 3 bases at J; junction bases unmatched: 6. Germline V gene data show CDR1 as LNHDA and CDR2 as SQIVND (reference sequence). Profiling relied on immunoSEQ multiplex PCR, and the TCRdb table lists in-frame clones only, not all of them. Seen here are some 150,000 clones, 80% to 90% observed once, and the top ten hold 7% to 10%. This clonotype was obtained from a human donor with acute or convalescent COVID-19. The donor label of this sample is uncertain. The sequenced sample consisted of peripheral blood. The V and J genes are TRBV19 and TRBJ1-5; the match to TRBD1 covers 10 bases. DNA for the CDR3: TGTGCCAGTAGTAGCCGTGGGACAGGGGACAATCAGCCCCAGCATTTT. Residues: CASSSRGTGDNQPQHF. Looking up the rest from reference TRBV19 and TRBJ1-5 gives the full variable domain: DGGITQSPKYLFRKEGQNVTLSCEQNLNHDAMYWYRQDPGQGLRLIYYSQIVNDFQKGDIAEGYSVSREKKESFPLTVTSAQKNPTAFYLCASSSRGTGDNQPQHFGDGTRLSIL.